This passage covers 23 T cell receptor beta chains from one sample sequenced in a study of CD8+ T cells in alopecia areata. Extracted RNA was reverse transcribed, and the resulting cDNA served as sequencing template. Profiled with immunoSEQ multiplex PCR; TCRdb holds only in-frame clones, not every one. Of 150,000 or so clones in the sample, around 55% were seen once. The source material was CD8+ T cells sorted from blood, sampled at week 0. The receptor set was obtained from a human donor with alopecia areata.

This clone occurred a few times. This CDR3 is CSVVGQGVYTF. The DNA for the CDR3 is TGCAGCGTTGTTGGCCAGGGCGTCTACACCTTC. The V call is TRBV29-1, the J call TRBJ1-2; weak D call: TRBD1 (5 bases). There are 11 residues in the CDR3. Germline loops: CDR1 SQVTM, CDR2 ANQGSEA. The V end was cut by 4 bases, the J end by 10 bases, with 13 bases between.

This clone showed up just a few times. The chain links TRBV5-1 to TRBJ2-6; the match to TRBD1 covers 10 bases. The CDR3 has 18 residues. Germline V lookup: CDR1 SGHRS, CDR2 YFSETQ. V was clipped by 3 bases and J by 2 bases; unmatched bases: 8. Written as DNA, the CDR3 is TGCGCCAGCAGCTCCCGTCCCGGGACAGGGGCTGGGGCCAACGTCCTGACTTTC. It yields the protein CASSSRPGTGAGANVLTF.

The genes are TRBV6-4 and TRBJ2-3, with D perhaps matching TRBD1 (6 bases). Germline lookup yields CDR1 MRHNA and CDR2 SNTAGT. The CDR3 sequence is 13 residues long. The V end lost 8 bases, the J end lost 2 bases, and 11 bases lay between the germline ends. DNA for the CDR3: TGTGCCAGCGGGGACACCCTCACAGATACGCAGTATTTT. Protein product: CASGDTLTDTQYF.

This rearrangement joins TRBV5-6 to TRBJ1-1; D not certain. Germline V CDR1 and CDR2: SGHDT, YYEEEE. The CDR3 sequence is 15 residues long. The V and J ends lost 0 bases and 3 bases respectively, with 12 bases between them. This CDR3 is CASSLAKQRYTEAFF. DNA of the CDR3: TGTGCCAGCAGCTTGGCCAAGCAGAGATACACTGAAGCTTTCTTT.

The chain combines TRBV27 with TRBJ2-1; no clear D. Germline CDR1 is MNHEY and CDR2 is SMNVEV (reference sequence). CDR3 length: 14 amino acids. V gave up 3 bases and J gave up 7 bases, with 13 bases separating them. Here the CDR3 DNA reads TGTGCCAGCAGTTTCTTGTACGGCCAGAATGAGCAGTTCTTC. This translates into CASSFLYGQNEQFF.

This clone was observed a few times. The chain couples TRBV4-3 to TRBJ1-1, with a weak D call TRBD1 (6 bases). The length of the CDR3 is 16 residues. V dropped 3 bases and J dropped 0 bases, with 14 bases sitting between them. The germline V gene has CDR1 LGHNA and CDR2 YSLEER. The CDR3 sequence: CASSHRGQYMNTEAFF. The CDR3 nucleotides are TGCGCCAGCAGCCATCGAGGACAGTACATGAACACTGAAGCTTTCTTT.

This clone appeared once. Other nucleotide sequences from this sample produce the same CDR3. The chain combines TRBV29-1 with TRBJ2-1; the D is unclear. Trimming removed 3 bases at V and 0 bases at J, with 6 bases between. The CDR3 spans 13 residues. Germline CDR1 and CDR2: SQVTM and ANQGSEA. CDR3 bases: TGCAGCGTTGAGGGCGGCTCCTACAATGAGCAGTTCTTC. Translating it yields CSVEGGSYNEQFF.

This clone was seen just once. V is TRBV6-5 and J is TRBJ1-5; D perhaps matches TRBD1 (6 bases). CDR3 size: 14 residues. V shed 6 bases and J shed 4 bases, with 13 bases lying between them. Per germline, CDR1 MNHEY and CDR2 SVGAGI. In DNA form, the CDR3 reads TGTGCCAGCAGCGCCGGGACATCGAATCAGCCCCAGCATTTT. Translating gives CASSAGTSNQPQHF.

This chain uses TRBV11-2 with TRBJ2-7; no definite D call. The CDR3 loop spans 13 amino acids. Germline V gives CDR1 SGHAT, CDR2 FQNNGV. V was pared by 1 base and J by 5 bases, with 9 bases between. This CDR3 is CASSLGQSDEQYF. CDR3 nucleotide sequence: TGTGCCAGCAGCTTAGGGCAGAGTGACGAGCAGTACTTC.

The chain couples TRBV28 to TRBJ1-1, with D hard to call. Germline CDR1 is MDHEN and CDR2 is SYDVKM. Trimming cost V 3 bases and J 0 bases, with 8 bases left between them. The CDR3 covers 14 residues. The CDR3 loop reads CASSFDGLNTEAFF. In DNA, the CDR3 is TGTGCCAGCAGTTTTGACGGATTGAACACTGAAGCTTTCTTT.

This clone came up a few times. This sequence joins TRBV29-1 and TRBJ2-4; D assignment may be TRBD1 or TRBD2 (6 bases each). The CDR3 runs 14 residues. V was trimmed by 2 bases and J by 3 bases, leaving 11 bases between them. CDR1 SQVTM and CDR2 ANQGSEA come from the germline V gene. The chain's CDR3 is CSVESGEDKNIQYF. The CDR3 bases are TGCAGCGTTGAATCAGGGGAGGACAAAAACATTCAGTACTTC.

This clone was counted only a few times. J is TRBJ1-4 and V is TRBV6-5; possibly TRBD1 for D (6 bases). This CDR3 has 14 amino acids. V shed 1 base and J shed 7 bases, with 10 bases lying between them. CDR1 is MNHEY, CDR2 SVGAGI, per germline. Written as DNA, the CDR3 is TGTGCCAGCAGTTACTGGCAGGGGAGTGAAAAACTGTTTTTT. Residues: CASSYWQGSEKLFF.

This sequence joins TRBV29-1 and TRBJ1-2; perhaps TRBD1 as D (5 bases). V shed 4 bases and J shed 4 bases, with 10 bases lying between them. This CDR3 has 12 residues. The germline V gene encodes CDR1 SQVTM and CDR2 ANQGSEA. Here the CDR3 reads CSVVGEPYGYTF. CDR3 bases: TGCAGCGTTGTAGGGGAACCCTATGGCTACACCTTC.

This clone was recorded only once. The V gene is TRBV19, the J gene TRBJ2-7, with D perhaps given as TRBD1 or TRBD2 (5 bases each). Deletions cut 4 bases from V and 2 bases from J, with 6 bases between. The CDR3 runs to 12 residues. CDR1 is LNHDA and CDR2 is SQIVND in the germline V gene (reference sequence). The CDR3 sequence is CASSKGPYEQYF. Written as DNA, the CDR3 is TGTGCCAGTAGTAAGGGACCCTACGAGCAGTACTTC.

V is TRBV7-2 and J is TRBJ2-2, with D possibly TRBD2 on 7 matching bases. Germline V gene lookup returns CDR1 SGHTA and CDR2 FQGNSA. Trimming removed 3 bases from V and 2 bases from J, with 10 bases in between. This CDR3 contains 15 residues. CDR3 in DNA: TGTGCCAGCAGCTTCGGCGGGGGCAACACCGGGGAGCTGTTTTTT. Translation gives CASSFGGGNTGELFF.

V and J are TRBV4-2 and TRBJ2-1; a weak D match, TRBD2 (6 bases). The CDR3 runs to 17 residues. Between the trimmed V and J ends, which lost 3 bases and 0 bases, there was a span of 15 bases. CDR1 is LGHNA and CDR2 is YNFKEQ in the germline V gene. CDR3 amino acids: CASSQDLETSSYNEQFF. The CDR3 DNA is TGTGCCAGCAGCCAGGACCTCGAGACTAGCTCCTACAATGAGCAGTTCTTC.

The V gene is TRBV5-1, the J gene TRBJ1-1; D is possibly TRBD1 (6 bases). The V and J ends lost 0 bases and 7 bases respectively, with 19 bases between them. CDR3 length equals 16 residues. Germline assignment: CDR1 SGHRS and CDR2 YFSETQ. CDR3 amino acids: CASSLAGGAPWNEAFF. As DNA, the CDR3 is TGCGCCAGCAGCTTGGCCGGGGGGGCGCCATGGAATGAAGCTTTCTTT.

In nucleotides, the CDR3 is TGTGCCAGCAGTTACGGGGGGCCGGGGACCCAGTACTTC. This codes for CASSYGGPGTQYF. The chain combines TRBV6-5 with TRBJ2-5; D is tentatively TRBD1 or TRBD2 (6 bases each). V was cut by 2 bases and J by 7 bases, with 11 bases left in between. This CDR3 is 13 amino acids long. Germline lookup yields CDR1 MNHEY and CDR2 SVGAGI.

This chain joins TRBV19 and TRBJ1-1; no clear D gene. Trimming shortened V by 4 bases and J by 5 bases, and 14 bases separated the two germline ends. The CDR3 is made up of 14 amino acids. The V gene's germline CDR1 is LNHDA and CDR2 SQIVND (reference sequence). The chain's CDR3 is CASSTKSRGTEAFF. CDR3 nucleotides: TGTGCCAGTAGTACCAAATCCCGAGGGACTGAAGCTTTCTTT. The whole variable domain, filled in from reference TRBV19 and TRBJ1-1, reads DGGITQSPKYLFRKEGQNVTLSCEQNLNHDAMYWYRQDPGQGLRLIYYSQIVNDFQKGDIAEGYSVSREKKESFPLTVTSAQKNPTAFYLCASSTKSRGTEAFFGQGTRLTVV.

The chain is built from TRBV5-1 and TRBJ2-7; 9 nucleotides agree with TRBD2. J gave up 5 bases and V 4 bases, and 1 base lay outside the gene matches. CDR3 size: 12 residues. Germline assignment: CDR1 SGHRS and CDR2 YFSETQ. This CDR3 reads CASSQRGDEQYF. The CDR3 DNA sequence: TGCGCCAGCAGCCAGCGGGGGGACGAGCAGTACTTC.

CDR3: CASPGGNEQFF. Here the CDR3 DNA reads TGTGCCAGCCCGGGAGGGAATGAGCAGTTCTTC. This chain uses TRBV2 with TRBJ2-1, with 8 bases that match TRBD2. Germline CDR1 SNHLY, CDR2 FYNNEI. V dropped 8 bases and J dropped 7; count of bases not matched to a gene: 1. This CDR3 has 11 residues.

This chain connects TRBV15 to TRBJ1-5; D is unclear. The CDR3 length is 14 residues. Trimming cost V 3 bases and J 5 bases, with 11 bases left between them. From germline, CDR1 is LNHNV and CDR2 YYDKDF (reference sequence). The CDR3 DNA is TGTGCCACCAGCAGCGCTTTGACTGATCAGCCCCAGCATTTT. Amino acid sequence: CATSSALTDQPQHF.

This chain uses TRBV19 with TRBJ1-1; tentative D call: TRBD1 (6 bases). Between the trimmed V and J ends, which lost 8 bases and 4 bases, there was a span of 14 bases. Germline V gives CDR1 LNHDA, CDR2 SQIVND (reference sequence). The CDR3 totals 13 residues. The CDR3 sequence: CASHKGEATEAFF. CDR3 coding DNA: TGTGCCAGTCATAAGGGGGAGGCCACTGAAGCTTTCTTT.